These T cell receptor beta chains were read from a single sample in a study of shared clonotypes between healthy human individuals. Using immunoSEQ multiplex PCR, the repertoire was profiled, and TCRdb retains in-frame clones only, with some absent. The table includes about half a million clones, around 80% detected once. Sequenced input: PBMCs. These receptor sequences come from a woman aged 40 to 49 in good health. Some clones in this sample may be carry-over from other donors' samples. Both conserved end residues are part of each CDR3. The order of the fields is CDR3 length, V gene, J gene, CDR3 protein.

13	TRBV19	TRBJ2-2	CASRNGRVGELFF
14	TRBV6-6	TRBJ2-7	CASSYPGQGYEQYF
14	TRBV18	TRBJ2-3	CASSPMGGADTQYF
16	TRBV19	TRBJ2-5	CASSLRTSGSAETQYF
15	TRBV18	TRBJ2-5	CASSGLAGRLETQYF
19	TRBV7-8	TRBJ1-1	CASSLRPLIYQAENTEAFF
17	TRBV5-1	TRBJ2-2	CASSYRDSLFRTGELFF
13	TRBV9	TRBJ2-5	CASSVVGEETQYF
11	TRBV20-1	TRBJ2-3	CSATRGTRQYF
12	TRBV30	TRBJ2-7	CAFRPGLYEQYF
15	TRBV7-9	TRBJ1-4	CASSGRDPGDEKLFF
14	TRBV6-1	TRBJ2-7	CASSEDRGRFEQYF
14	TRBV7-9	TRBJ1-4	CASSPDRENEKLFF
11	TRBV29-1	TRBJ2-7	CSVEADYEQYF
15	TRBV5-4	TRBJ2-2	CASREAGVGTGELFF
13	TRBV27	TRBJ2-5	CASSPPYQETQYF
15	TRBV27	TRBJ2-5	CASRPPTGGRETQYF
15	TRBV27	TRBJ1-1	CASTRNGGRDTEAFF
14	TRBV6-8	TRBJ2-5	CASSYWTAQETQYF
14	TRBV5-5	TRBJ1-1	CASSLGYMNTEAFF
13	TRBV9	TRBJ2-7	CASSPNREYEQYF
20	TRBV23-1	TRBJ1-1	CASTLVGAPRFGTGDTEAFF
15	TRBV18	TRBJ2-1	CASSPTSGSRHEQFF
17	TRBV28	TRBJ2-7	CASSFRMSGIASYEQYF
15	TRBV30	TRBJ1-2	CAWRSGPRGIYGYTF
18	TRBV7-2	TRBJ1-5	CASSFTSPDTNSNQPQHF
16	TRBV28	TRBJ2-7	CASSPLGGTYSYEQYF